The 8 T cell receptor beta chains presented below share a single source sample, sequenced in a study of cytomegalovirus exposure and HLA in healthy donors. Use of 60 Vbeta and 13 Jbeta primers characterized the PCR. Libraries were prepared by immunoSEQ multiplex PCR; TCRdb keeps only in-frame clonotypes and omits some of them. This table holds hundreds of thousands of clones, under 80% found once. Sequenced input: PBMCs. The source of these receptors is a female donor in good health and CMV-seronegative.

The sample holds a few counts of this clone. The chain links TRBV4-1 to TRBJ2-4; 7 nucleotides agree with TRBD1. Looked up from germline, CDR1 is MGHRA and CDR2 is YSYEKL. Trimming took 2 bases from V and 3 from J; bases not matched to a gene: 7. The CDR3 sequence is 16 residues long. The CDR3 nucleotides are TGCGCCAGCAGCCAACCTCTACAGGGGCGCAAAAACATTCAGTACTTC. It yields the protein CASSQPLQGRKNIQYF.

The rearrangement links TRBV5-1 to TRBJ2-7; tentatively, D is TRBD2 (6 bases). The germline V gene has CDR1 SGHRS and CDR2 YFSETQ. The CDR3 is 14 amino acids. The V end was cut by 0 bases, the J end by 0 bases, with 7 bases between. CDR3 sequence reads: CASSLGDFSYEQYF. The CDR3 region has the DNA TGCGCCAGCAGCTTGGGGGACTTCTCCTACGAGCAGTACTTC.

The rearrangement joins TRBV6-1 to TRBJ2-3; perhaps TRBD1 as D (5 bases). Germline loops: CDR1 MNHNS, CDR2 SASEGT. The CDR3 extends over 15 amino acids. Trimming pared 5 bases from V and 1 base from J, leaving 13 bases between. For the CDR3, the DNA is TGTGCCAGCAGTACCCTGACAGCCCGCACAGATACGCAGTATTTT. This sequence encodes CASSTLTARTDTQYF.

Concerning this clone itself: Other DNA sequences of this sample code for an identical CDR3. The genes are TRBV30 and TRBJ1-3; unclear D gene. Germline lookup yields CDR1 GTSNPN and CDR2 SVGIG (reference sequence). CDR3 size: 14 residues. V gave up 3 bases and J gave up 1 base, with 10 bases separating them. The CDR3 coding sequence is TGTGCCTGGAGCGAGGGAGGGTCTGGAAACACCATATATTTT. Translating gives CAWSEGGSGNTIYF.

The chain has TRBV22-1 and TRBJ2-7; the table calls TRBD1, which could not be checked here. TRBV22-1 is a listed pseudogene. The CDR3 totals 17 residues. CDR3 DNA sequence: TGTCCTGGGAGCGCAAAGCCGGGACAGGGGAAGTTCTACGAGCAGTACTTC. Translated, it gives CPGSAKPGQGKFYEQYF.

This chain uses TRBV9 with TRBJ1-4, with a possible D match to TRBD1 (6 bases). In germline, CDR1 is SGDLS, CDR2 YYNGEE. The CDR3 consists of 16 residues. The V end was cut by 3 bases, the J end by 5 bases, with 17 bases between. Here the CDR3 reads CASSAGTLILNEKLFF. The CDR3 DNA follows: TGTGCCAGCAGCGCCGGGACACTCATCCTCAATGAAAAACTGTTTTTT.

J is TRBJ2-1 and V is TRBV4-1; 8 bases fit TRBD1. The CDR3 consists of 14 residues. Germline V lookup: CDR1 MGHRA, CDR2 YSYEKL. The ends lost 5 bases at V and 2 bases at J; junction bases unmatched: 2. CDR3 loop: CASSGTGAYNEQFF. DNA of the CDR3: TGCGCCAGCAGCGGGACAGGCGCCTACAATGAGCAGTTCTTC.

A remark on this clone: At one boundary the junction diverges from the germline segment, which might be a read error. The chain recombines TRBV7-9 with TRBJ2-7, with TRBD1 as a possible D gene (5 bases). The CDR3 runs to 12 residues. CDR1 and CDR2 (germline): SEHNR, FQNEAQ (reference sequence). CDR3 sequence: CSSSQQEREQYF. The CDR3 DNA reads TGTTCCAGCAGCCAACAGGAAAGGGAGCAGTACTTC.